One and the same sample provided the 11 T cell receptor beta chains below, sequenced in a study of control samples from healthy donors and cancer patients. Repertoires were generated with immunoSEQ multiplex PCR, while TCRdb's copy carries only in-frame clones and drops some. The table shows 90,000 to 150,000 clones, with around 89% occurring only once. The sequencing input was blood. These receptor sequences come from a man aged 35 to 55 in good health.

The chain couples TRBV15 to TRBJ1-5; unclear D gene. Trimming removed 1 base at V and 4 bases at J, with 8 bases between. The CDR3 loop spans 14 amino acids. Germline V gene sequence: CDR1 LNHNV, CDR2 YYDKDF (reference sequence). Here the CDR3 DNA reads TGTGCCACCAGCAGAGGGGGTAGTAATCAGCCCCAGCATTTT. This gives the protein CATSRGGSNQPQHF.

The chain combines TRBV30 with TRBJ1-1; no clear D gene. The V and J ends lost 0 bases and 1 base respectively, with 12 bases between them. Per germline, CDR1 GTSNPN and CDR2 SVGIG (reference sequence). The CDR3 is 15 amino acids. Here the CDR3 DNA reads TGTGCCTGGAGTGTATTGGGCGGAAGGAACACTGAAGCTTTCTTT. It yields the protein CAWSVLGGRNTEAFF.

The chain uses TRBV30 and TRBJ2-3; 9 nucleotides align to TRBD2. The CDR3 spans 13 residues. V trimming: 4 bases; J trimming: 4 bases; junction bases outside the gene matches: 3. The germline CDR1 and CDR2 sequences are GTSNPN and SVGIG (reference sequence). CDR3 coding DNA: TGTGCCTGGACGCGGGGGGGGGCAGATACGCAGTATTTT. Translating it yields CAWTRGGADTQYF.

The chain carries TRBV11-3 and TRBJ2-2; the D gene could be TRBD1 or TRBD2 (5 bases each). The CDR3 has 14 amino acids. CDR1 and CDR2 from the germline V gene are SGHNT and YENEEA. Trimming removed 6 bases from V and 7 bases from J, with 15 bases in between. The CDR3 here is CASSRLRGDGELFF. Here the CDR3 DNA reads TGTGCCAGCAGTCGCCTGAGAGGGGACGGGGAGCTGTTTTTT. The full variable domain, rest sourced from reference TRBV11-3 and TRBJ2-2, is EAGVVQSPRYKIIEKKQPVAFWCNPISGHNTLYWYLQNLGQGPELLIRYENEEAVDDSQLPKDRFSAERLKGVDSTLKIQPAELGDSAVYLCASSRLRGDGELFFGEGSRLTVL.

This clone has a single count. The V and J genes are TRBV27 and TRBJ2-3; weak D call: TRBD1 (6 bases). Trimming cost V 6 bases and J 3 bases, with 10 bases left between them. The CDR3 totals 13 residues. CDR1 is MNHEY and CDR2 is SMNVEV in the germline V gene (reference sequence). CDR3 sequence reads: CASRVQGTDTQYF. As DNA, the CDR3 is TGTGCCAGCAGAGTCCAGGGGACAGATACGCAGTATTTT.

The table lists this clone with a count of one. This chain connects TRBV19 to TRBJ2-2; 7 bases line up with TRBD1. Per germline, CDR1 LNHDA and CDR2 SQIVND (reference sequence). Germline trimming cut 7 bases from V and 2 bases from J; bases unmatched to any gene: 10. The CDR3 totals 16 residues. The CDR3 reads CASILEGQPNTGELFF. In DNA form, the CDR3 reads TGTGCCAGTATCCTCGAGGGACAGCCAAACACCGGGGAGCTGTTTTTT.

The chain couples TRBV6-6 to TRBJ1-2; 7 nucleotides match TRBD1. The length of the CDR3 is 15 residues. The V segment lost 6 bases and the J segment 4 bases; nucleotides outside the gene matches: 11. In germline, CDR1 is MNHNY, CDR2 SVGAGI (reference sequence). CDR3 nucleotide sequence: TGTGCCAGCAGGCTTCGGGACAGTAAGTCCTATGGCTACACCTTC. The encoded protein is CASRLRDSKSYGYTF.

CDR3 sequence reads: CASSPTGGGSYEQYF. CDR3 nucleotides: TGTGCCAGCAGCCCTACCGGGGGAGGGTCCTACGAGCAGTACTTC. This chain links TRBV9 with TRBJ2-7, with 7 bases that match TRBD2. Unmatched junction bases numbered 8, after V lost 4 bases and J lost 1 base. CDR1 is SGDLS and CDR2 is YYNGEE in the germline V gene. The CDR3 totals 15 residues.

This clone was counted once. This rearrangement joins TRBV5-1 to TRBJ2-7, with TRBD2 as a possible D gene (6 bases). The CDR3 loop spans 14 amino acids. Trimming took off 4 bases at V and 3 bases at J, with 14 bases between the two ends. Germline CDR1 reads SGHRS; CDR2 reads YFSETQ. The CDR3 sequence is CASSAGPQGYEQYF. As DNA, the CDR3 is TGCGCCAGCAGCGCGGGACCCCAGGGCTACGAGCAGTACTTC.

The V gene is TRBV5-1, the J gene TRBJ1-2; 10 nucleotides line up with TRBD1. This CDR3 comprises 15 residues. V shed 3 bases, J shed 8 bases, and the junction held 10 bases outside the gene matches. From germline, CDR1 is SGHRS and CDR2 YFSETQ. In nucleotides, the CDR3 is TGCGCCAGCAGCTATAGGGACAGGGGACATATGGGCTACACCTTC. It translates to CASSYRDRGHMGYTF.

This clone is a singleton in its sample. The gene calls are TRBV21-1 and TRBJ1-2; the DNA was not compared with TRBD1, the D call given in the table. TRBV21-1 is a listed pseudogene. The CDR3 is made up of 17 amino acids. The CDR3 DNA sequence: TGTGCCAGCAGCAAAGACGTGAGAGTCAGGGTCGGCTATGGCTACACCTTC. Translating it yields CASSKDVRVRVGYGYTF.